These 27 T cell receptor beta chains originate from one sample sequenced in a study of blood T cells in healthy people across ages. Together with a sample-barcoded 5' primer, a J-beta primer mix was included in a second PCR lasting roughly 7 to 11 cycles. MiXCR, applied by TCRdb to the 5' RACE reads, yields one record per CDR3 protein. The table lists hundreds of thousands of distinct CDR3 sequences, roughly 60% of them singletons, with 22% in the top ten. Material for sequencing was blood. These receptor sequences come from a man aged 25-45 years in good health.

This clonotype showed up just a few times. The rearrangement links TRBV27 to TRBJ2-3; D assignment may be TRBD1 or TRBD2 (5 bases each). Germline values: CDR1 MNHEY, CDR2 SMNVEV (reference sequence). V lost 5 bases, J lost 3 bases, and 9 bases lay in between. The CDR3 spans 13 residues. CDR3 sequence (DNA): TGTGCCAGCAGTGTTTGGGGGACAGATACGCAGTATTTT. This gives the protein CASSVWGTDTQYF.

This clonotype was recorded once. The chain carries TRBV20-1 and TRBJ2-6; either TRBD1 or TRBD2 may fit D (5 bases each). The ends were cut back, 4 bases at V and 2 bases at J, with 9 bases in the middle. The V gene's germline CDR1 is DFQATT and CDR2 SNEGSKA (reference sequence). The CDR3 runs 14 residues. CDR3 sequence reads: CSATGRAGANVLTF. As DNA, the CDR3 is TGCAGTGCTACAGGGCGGGCTGGGGCCAACGTCCTGACTTTC.

In its sample, this clonotype was seen once. This sequence joins TRBV20-1 and TRBJ2-7; D not certain. Germline assignment: CDR1 DFQATT and CDR2 SNEGSKA (reference sequence). V lost 2 bases, J lost 0 bases, and 11 bases lay in between. This CDR3 comprises 14 residues. This CDR3 reads CSARLRGISYEQYF. The CDR3 coding sequence is TGCAGTGCTAGATTACGCGGTATCTCCTACGAGCAGTACTTC.

This clonotype was counted between two and nine times. The rearrangement uses TRBV7-9 and TRBJ1-1; unclear D gene. V lost 1 base and J lost 6, with 6 bases in between. Germline V gene lookup returns CDR1 SEHNR and CDR2 FQNEAQ (reference sequence). This CDR3 contains 12 residues. CDR3 residues: CASSLGRPEAFF. CDR3 bases: TGTGCCAGCAGCTTAGGTCGCCCTGAAGCTTTCTTT.

The chain employs TRBV24-1 and TRBJ2-3; the D call may be TRBD1 or TRBD2 (5 bases each). The CDR3 contains 13 residues. V lost 12 bases and J lost 6, with 18 bases in between. The V gene's germline CDR1 is KGHDR and CDR2 SFDVKD. CDR3: CAATPRDGDTQYF. CDR3 sequence (DNA): TGTGCCGCCACGCCTCGGGACGGGGATACGCAGTATTTT.

This clonotype was observed many times. The chain recombines TRBV6-5 with TRBJ2-7; 9 positions match TRBD1. CDR1 MNHEY and CDR2 SVGAGI come from the germline V gene. The CDR3 contains 13 residues. V shed 6 bases, J shed 2 bases, and the junction held 2 bases outside the gene matches. CDR3 in DNA: TGTGCCAGCAGGGACAGGGGACCCTACGAGCAGTACTTC. This codes for CASRDRGPYEQYF.

The chain has TRBV7-2 and TRBJ1-2; 7 nucleotides align to TRBD1. J lost 2 bases, V lost 4 bases, and 7 bases had no gene match. Germline assignment: CDR1 SGHTA and CDR2 FQGNSA. CDR3 length: 15 residues. CDR3 sequence: CASSYRVQGNYGYTF. DNA of the CDR3: TGTGCCAGCAGCTACCGAGTACAGGGGAACTATGGCTACACCTTC.

The chain joins TRBV6-1 to TRBJ2-7; the D gene is possibly TRBD2 (6 bases). Looked up from germline, CDR1 is MNHNS and CDR2 is SASEGT. Trimming removed 6 bases from V and 3 bases from J, with 18 bases in between. The CDR3 has 15 amino acids. Here the CDR3 DNA reads TGTGCCAGCAGGGAGGGGTTTTTGGGCGGCTACGAGCAGTACTTC. This codes for CASREGFLGGYEQYF.

The chain uses TRBV25-1 and TRBJ1-2, with TRBD1 identical over 8 bases. The V segment lost 2 bases and the J segment 2 bases; nucleotides outside the gene matches: 1. Germline V gene lookup returns CDR1 MGHDK and CDR2 SYGVNS. CDR3 length: 14 amino acids. As DNA, the CDR3 is TGTGCCAGCAGTGAAACAGGGGGGAACTATGGCTACACCTTC. Translation: CASSETGGNYGYTF.

The chain links TRBV10-3 to TRBJ2-7; TRBD1 might be the D (6 bases). Trimming removed 11 bases at V and 6 bases at J, with 17 bases between. The CDR3 covers 12 residues. CDR1 is ENHRY, CDR2 SYGVKD, per germline. The CDR3 reads CAARATGTEQYF. The DNA for the CDR3 is TGTGCCGCCCGGGCAACAGGGACCGAGCAGTACTTC.

This chain links TRBV20-1 with TRBJ1-2, with 7 bases aligning to TRBD1. CDR3 length equals 14 residues. CDR1 and CDR2 from the germline V gene are DFQATT and SNEGSKA (reference sequence). Unmatched junction bases numbered 10, after V lost 4 bases and J lost 5 bases. The CDR3 region has the DNA TGCAGTGCTACCGGACAGGCGGAGCTATATGGCTACACCTTC. This gives the protein CSATGQAELYGYTF.

This clonotype was counted only a few times. V is TRBV7-9 and J is TRBJ2-7; D remains ambiguous. The germline V and J ends were trimmed by 1 base and 3 bases, with 7 bases remaining between them. CDR3 length equals 13 residues. The germline CDR1 and CDR2 sequences are SEHNR and FQNEAQ (reference sequence). CDR3 region: CASSLGNDYEQYF. In DNA form, the CDR3 reads TGTGCCAGCAGCTTAGGGAATGACTACGAGCAGTACTTC.

This clonotype appeared a few times. DNA for the CDR3: TGCAGCGTTGGGGGACGAGCGGGAAGGTCGGGGCAGTACTTC. Amino acid sequence: CSVGGRAGRSGQYF. J is TRBJ2-4 and V is TRBV29-1; 7 bases match TRBD2. Trimming took 4 bases from V and 13 from J; bases not matched to a gene: 16. CDR1 and CDR2 from the germline V gene are SQVTM and ANQGSEA. CDR3 length: 14 amino acids.

This clonotype was counted between two and nine times. The chain couples TRBV20-1 to TRBJ2-1; D might be TRBD2 (5 bases). There are 13 residues in the CDR3. Trimming left V 6 bases short and J 0 bases short, with 9 bases between. Germline V gene lookup returns CDR1 DFQATT and CDR2 SNEGSKA (reference sequence). CDR3 sequence: CSAPDFSYNEQFF. The CDR3 nucleotides are TGCAGTGCGCCGGACTTCTCCTACAATGAGCAGTTCTTC.

This clonotype was recorded a few times. V usage is TRBV2 and J usage is TRBJ2-5, with 7 positions matching TRBD2. This CDR3 has 12 residues. Trimming took 11 bases from V and 4 from J; bases not matched to a gene: 7. The germline CDR1 and CDR2 sequences are SNHLY and FYNNEI. Written as DNA, the CDR3 is TGTGCCGGGGGGGGGTACGGAGAGACCCAGTACTTC. Translation: CAGGGYGETQYF.

V is TRBV6-1 and J is TRBJ1-2; unclear D gene. Germline CDR1 reads MNHNS; CDR2 reads SASEGT. This CDR3 region has 15 residues. With 6 bases removed from V and 4 bases from J, the gap between germline ends came to 18 bases. The CDR3 bases are TGTGCCAGCAGAGTGGGCCCCGGTGAGATCTATGGCTACACCTTC. This sequence encodes CASRVGPGEIYGYTF.

This clonotype showed up just a few times. CDR3 protein: CASSLTHSYNEQFF. The CDR3 DNA is TGTGCCAGCAGTTTAACGCACAGCTACAATGAGCAGTTCTTC. V usage is TRBV12-3 or TRBV12-4 and J usage is TRBJ2-1, with no clear D. V was shortened by 2 bases and J by 3 bases, with 8 bases between the two germline ends. The CDR3 sequence is 14 residues long.

The rearrangement links TRBV7-2 to TRBJ2-3; D gene uncertain. V gave up 1 base and J gave up 2 bases, with 10 bases separating them. The CDR3 is made up of 15 amino acids. The germline V gene encodes CDR1 SGHTA and CDR2 FQGNSA. CDR3 amino acids: CASSLGGSLTDTQYF. CDR3 DNA: TGTGCCAGCAGCTTAGGCGGATCGCTCACAGATACGCAGTATTTT.

A single count supports this clonotype. This sequence joins TRBV20-1 and TRBJ1-1; no firm D call. The CDR3 covers 11 residues. With 1 base removed from V and 7 bases from J, the gap between germline ends came to 7 bases. Per germline, CDR1 DFQATT and CDR2 SNEGSKA (reference sequence). CDR3 nucleotides: TGCAGTGCTAGAGTTTCCCATGAAGCTTTCTTT. Its protein product is CSARVSHEAFF.

The chain uses TRBV10-3 and TRBJ2-2; D is uncertain. CDR1 is ENHRY, CDR2 SYGVKD, per germline. This CDR3 spans 11 amino acids. Trimming took off 0 bases at V and 7 bases at J, with 0 bases between the two ends. CDR3 in amino acids: CAISESGELFF. CDR3 coding DNA: TGTGCCATCAGTGAGTCCGGGGAGCTGTTTTTT.

The V and J genes are TRBV6-5 and TRBJ1-1; no clear D. This CDR3 comprises 13 residues. The V end was cut by 2 bases, the J end by 0 bases, with 4 bases between. Per germline, CDR1 MNHEY and CDR2 SVGAGI. CDR3 sequence reads: CASSYDVNTEAFF. DNA of the CDR3: TGTGCCAGCAGTTACGACGTGAACACTGAAGCTTTCTTT.

The chain joins TRBV20-1 to TRBJ2-3; unclear D gene. Trimming removed 5 bases at V and 0 bases at J, with 15 bases between. Germline V CDR1 and CDR2: DFQATT, SNEGSKA (reference sequence). The CDR3 is 15 amino acids. The CDR3 reads CSAATHTASTDTQYF. The DNA for the CDR3 is TGCAGTGCTGCGACACATACCGCTAGCACAGATACGCAGTATTTT.

Note on this clonotype: A read error may be the cause here, since a much bigger clone is one base away. The chain carries TRBV27 and TRBJ2-5; TRBD2 matches at 15 bases. CDR1 is MNHEY, CDR2 SMNVEV, per germline (reference sequence). The CDR3 consists of 19 residues. The CDR3 is CTSSSRGLAGGGRRETQYF. The CDR3 coding sequence is TGTACCAGCAGCAGTCGGGGACTAGCGGGAGGAGGGCGCAGAGAGACCCAGTACTTC.

The gene calls are TRBV28 and TRBJ2-7, with D possibly TRBD2 on 6 matching bases. CDR1 is MDHEN, CDR2 SYDVKM, per germline. V lost 8 bases and J 6 bases, leaving 11 bases between the germline ends. The length of the CDR3 is 11 residues. The chain's CDR3 is CASGTLCEQYF. The CDR3 DNA is TGTGCCAGCGGGACTCTCTGCGAGCAGTACTTC. The full variable domain, in which reference TRBV28 and TRBJ2-7 provide the parts outside the CDR3, is DVKVTQSSRYLVKRTGEKVFLECVQDMDHENMFWYRQDPGLGLRLIYFSYDVKMKEKGDIPEGYSVSREKKERFSLILESASTNQTSMYLCASGTLCEQYFGPGTRLTVT.

This clonotype was counted only a few times. V is TRBV20-1 and J is TRBJ2-5, with TRBD1 matching over 8 bases. V gave up 3 bases and J gave up 4 bases; unmatched junction bases: 10. The CDR3 contains 15 residues. CDR1 is DFQATT and CDR2 is SNEGSKA in the germline V gene (reference sequence). The CDR3 here is CSASRIDRGGETQYF. The CDR3 DNA sequence: TGCAGTGCTAGCCGAATCGACAGGGGAGGAGAGACCCAGTACTTC.

This clonotype was picked up a small number of times. The chain combines TRBV7-2 with TRBJ2-1; 12 nucleotides align to TRBD2. Germline V lookup: CDR1 SGHTA, CDR2 FQGNSA. Germline trimming cut 5 bases from V and 7 bases from J; bases unmatched to any gene: 6. CDR3 length: 15 residues. The CDR3 is CASSRTSGTRNEQFF. CDR3 bases: TGTGCCAGCAGCCGGACTAGCGGGACTCGAAATGAGCAGTTCTTC.

This chain links TRBV4-2 with TRBJ2-4, with D uncertain. With the DNA end fitting TRBJ2-7 better, the J assignment may be wrong. The CDR3 extends over 14 amino acids. Germline CDR1 reads LGHNA; CDR2 reads YNFKEQ. The CDR3 DNA is TGTGCCAGCAGCCAACAAACGGGTGACTACGAGCAGTACTTC. The encoded protein is CASSQQTGDYEQYF.